This is a list of T cell receptor beta chains from one sample in a study of blood T cell repertoires in COVID-19. Only in-frame clones appear in the TCRdb table, and some are missing; sequencing was by immunoSEQ multiplex PCR. Of more than 150,000 clones in the sample, 85% to 90% are singletons; the top ten hold approximately 12%. Sequences were obtained from peripheral blood. These receptors were obtained from a woman between 65 and 79 years old with COVID-19, enrolled during active disease. Each CDR3 is given with its conserved first and last residue. D genes are given only for firm matches. Only part of the rows carry a size: once, few, many, or a class if the clone is expanded.

J gene: TRBJ1-2
V gene: TRBV4-1
clone size: -
D gene: TRBD1
CDR3 DNA: TGCGCCAGCAGCTTCCCTCAGGGGGGTCTCTACGGCTACACCTTC
CDR3 protein: CASSFPQGGLYGYTF

J gene: TRBJ2-1
V gene: TRBV5-1
clone size: -
D gene: -
CDR3 DNA: TGCGCCAGCAGCTTGGCCATCAATGAGCAGTTCTTC
CDR3 protein: CASSLAINEQFF

J gene: TRBJ2-5
V gene: TRBV19
clone size: -
D gene: -
CDR3 DNA: TGTGCCAGTGCGCCCAATTCACAAGAGACCCAGTACTTC
CDR3 protein: CASAPNSQETQYF

J gene: TRBJ2-7
V gene: TRBV7-9
clone size: -
D gene: -
CDR3 DNA: TGTGCCAGCAGCTTTGGGAGTAACAGGGCAAACTACGAGCAGTACTTC
CDR3 protein: CASSFGSNRANYEQYF

J gene: TRBJ1-1
V gene: TRBV27
clone size: once
D gene: -
CDR3 DNA: TGTGCCAGCAGTTTATACGACACCAACACTGAAGCTTTCTTT
CDR3 protein: CASSLYDTNTEAFF

J gene: TRBJ2-5
V gene: TRBV30
clone size: -
D gene: -
CDR3 DNA: TGTGCCTGGAGCCTCGCTGCGGGACAAGAGACCCAGTACTTC
CDR3 protein: CAWSLAAGQETQYF

J gene: TRBJ1-5
V gene: TRBV6-6
clone size: few
D gene: TRBD1
CDR3 DNA: TGTGCCAGCAGCAGAGGACAGGGTTATAGCAATCAGCCCCAGCATTTT
CDR3 protein: CASSRGQGYSNQPQHF

J gene: TRBJ2-7
V gene: TRBV6-2/TRBV6-3
clone size: -
D gene: TRBD1
CDR3 DNA: TGTGCCAGCAGTTCCCTTAACCGGGACAGATCCTACGAGCAGTACTTC
CDR3 protein: CASSSLNRDRSYEQYF

J gene: TRBJ2-7
V gene: TRBV7-3
clone size: -
D gene: -
CDR3 DNA: TGTGCCAGCAGCTTATCGTGGGGCCTCGACCACGAGCAGTACTTC
CDR3 protein: CASSLSWGLDHEQYF

J gene: TRBJ1-3
V gene: TRBV12-5
clone size: -
D gene: -
CDR3 DNA: TGTGCTAGTGGTTCAACAGGGAGTCCCGGAAACACCATATATTTT
CDR3 protein: CASGSTGSPGNTIYF

J gene: TRBJ1-2
V gene: TRBV6-5
clone size: -
D gene: TRBD1
CDR3 DNA: TGTGCCAGCAGTTCGGACAGGGGGTTCTATGGCTACACCTTC
CDR3 protein: CASSSDRGFYGYTF

J gene: TRBJ2-5
V gene: TRBV5-4
clone size: -
D gene: TRBD2
CDR3 DNA: TGTGCCAGCAGCTCGCACCCGGCGGGAGGGCCATGGGAGACCCAGTACTTC
CDR3 protein: CASSSHPAGGPWETQYF

J gene: TRBJ1-2
V gene: TRBV18
clone size: -
D gene: -
CDR3 DNA: TGTGCCAGCTCACCAAAGGACAGCACCAATGGCTACACCTTC
CDR3 protein: CASSPKDSTNGYTF

J gene: TRBJ1-6
V gene: TRBV4-2
clone size: -
D gene: -
CDR3 DNA: TGTGCCAGCAGCCCTCAGGATGATTCACCCCTCCACTTT
CDR3 protein: CASSPQDDSPLHF

J gene: TRBJ1-4
V gene: TRBV6-5
clone size: -
D gene: -
CDR3 DNA: TGTGCCAGCAGTAGGGGGGGGCCAGGGGAAAAACTGTTTTTT
CDR3 protein: CASSRGGPGEKLFF

J gene: TRBJ1-3
V gene: TRBV19
clone size: -
D gene: -
CDR3 DNA: TGTGCCAGTAGCACCACGCTGGGGCGGGGCACCATATATTTT
CDR3 protein: CASSTTLGRGTIYF

J gene: TRBJ1-1
V gene: TRBV4-3
clone size: -
D gene: -
CDR3 DNA: TGCGCCAGCAGCCGAGGTGACCTGCTTGATGGCACTGAAGCTTTCTTT
CDR3 protein: CASSRGDLLDGTEAFF

J gene: TRBJ1-2
V gene: TRBV7-8
clone size: -
D gene: -
CDR3 DNA: TGTGCCAGCAGCTTAGAGCAGGTCCCTAATGGCTACACCTTC
CDR3 protein: CASSLEQVPNGYTF

J gene: TRBJ1-3
V gene: TRBV19
clone size: -
D gene: -
CDR3 DNA: TGTGCCAGTAGTATCGACGGACTAAGAGGAAACACCATATATTTT
CDR3 protein: CASSIDGLRGNTIYF

J gene: TRBJ2-1
V gene: TRBV19
clone size: -
D gene: -
CDR3 DNA: TGTGCCAGTAGCGTGAGCCTTCTCGATGAGCAGTTCTTC
CDR3 protein: CASSVSLLDEQFF

J gene: TRBJ2-1
V gene: TRBV3-1/TRBV3-2
clone size: -
D gene: -
CDR3 DNA: TGTGCCAGCAGTCGTACGCGAAATGAGCAGTTCTTC
CDR3 protein: CASSRTRNEQFF

J gene: TRBJ2-1
V gene: TRBV5-1
clone size: -
D gene: TRBD2
CDR3 DNA: TGCGCCAGCAGCTTGGCCCTAGTGACTAGCGGTACCCTTCCTGAGCAGTTCTTC
CDR3 protein: CASSLALVTSGTLPEQFF

J gene: TRBJ1-4
V gene: TRBV25-1
clone size: -
D gene: TRBD1
CDR3 DNA: TGTGCCAGCAGTGCTGGACAGGAGTGGGAAAAACTGTTTTTT
CDR3 protein: CASSAGQEWEKLFF

J gene: TRBJ1-3
V gene: TRBV3-1/TRBV3-2
clone size: -
D gene: -
CDR3 DNA: TGTGCCAGCAGCCCGACACCCGGGGGGTCACCTGGAAACACCATATATTTT
CDR3 protein: CASSPTPGGSPGNTIYF

J gene: TRBJ2-3
V gene: TRBV29-1
clone size: -
D gene: TRBD2
CDR3 DNA: TGCAGCGTTGAAAGGAGGCGGGAGGGAGCGGGTACGCAGTATTTT
CDR3 protein: CSVERRREGAGTQYF

J gene: TRBJ2-7
V gene: TRBV2
clone size: few
D gene: TRBD1
CDR3 DNA: TGTGCCACTAGGACAGGGTACTCCTACGAGCAGTACTTC
CDR3 protein: CATRTGYSYEQYF

J gene: TRBJ2-1
V gene: TRBV5-8
clone size: -
D gene: -
CDR3 DNA: TGTGCCAGCAGCACGTACAGGGAAATCAATGAGCAGTTCTTC
CDR3 protein: CASSTYREINEQFF

J gene: TRBJ2-4
V gene: TRBV19
clone size: -
D gene: -
CDR3 DNA: TGTGCCAGTAGTGTCACTCCCACTCTAGCCAAAAACATTCAGTACTTC
CDR3 protein: CASSVTPTLAKNIQYF

J gene: TRBJ2-7
V gene: TRBV19
clone size: -
D gene: -
CDR3 DNA: TGTGCCACTCGCTCACAAGCGAGATACGAGCAGTACTTC
CDR3 protein: CATRSQARYEQYF

J gene: TRBJ2-7
V gene: TRBV6-5
clone size: -
D gene: -
CDR3 DNA: TGTGCCAGCAGTTACTCTCGGCGGGTCCAATCCTACGAGCAGTACTTC
CDR3 protein: CASSYSRRVQSYEQYF

J gene: TRBJ2-2
V gene: TRBV7-8
clone size: -
D gene: TRBD2
CDR3 DNA: TGTGCCAGCAGCCCACAATCTAGCGGGAACACCGGGGAGCTGTTTTTT
CDR3 protein: CASSPQSSGNTGELFF

J gene: TRBJ1-2
V gene: TRBV24-1
clone size: -
D gene: -
CDR3 DNA: TGTGCCACCAGTGATTATAGCTATGGCTACACCTTC
CDR3 protein: CATSDYSYGYTF

J gene: TRBJ1-1
V gene: TRBV6-5
clone size: -
D gene: -
CDR3 DNA: TGTGCCAGCAGACGGGGGTCCGGGGGAAACACTGAAGCTTTCTTT
CDR3 protein: CASRRGSGGNTEAFF

J gene: TRBJ1-1
V gene: TRBV29-1
clone size: -
D gene: -
CDR3 DNA: TGCAGCGTTGAAGAACAGCAGAACACTGAAGCTTTCTTT
CDR3 protein: CSVEEQQNTEAFF

J gene: TRBJ1-2
V gene: TRBV12-3/TRBV12-4
clone size: -
D gene: -
CDR3 DNA: TGTGCCAGCAGCCTCGGGGGAGAGGGCTACACCTTC
CDR3 protein: CASSLGGEGYTF

J gene: TRBJ2-1
V gene: TRBV25-1
clone size: -
D gene: -
CDR3 DNA: TGTGCCACCGATGGTTGGCATAATGAGCAGTTCTTC
CDR3 protein: CATDGWHNEQFF

J gene: TRBJ2-1
V gene: TRBV7-9
clone size: -
D gene: TRBD2
CDR3 DNA: TGTGCCAGCAGTTCGCCAGCGGGAGGGCCCCCTTCTGAGCAGTTCTTC
CDR3 protein: CASSSPAGGPPSEQFF

J gene: TRBJ2-5
V gene: TRBV5-1
clone size: -
D gene: -
CDR3 DNA: TGCGCCAGCAGTACCGGCAGGGTGTTAGAGACCCAGTACTTC
CDR3 protein: CASSTGRVLETQYF

J gene: TRBJ1-4
V gene: TRBV15
clone size: few
D gene: TRBD1
CDR3 DNA: TGTGCCACCAGCCACTACAGGGGGCAGAGGGGTGAAAAACTGTTTTTT
CDR3 protein: CATSHYRGQRGEKLFF

J gene: TRBJ1-2
V gene: TRBV9
clone size: -
D gene: TRBD1
CDR3 DNA: TGTGCCAGCAGCGACCGGGACAGGGGAGGCTACACCTTC
CDR3 protein: CASSDRDRGGYTF

J gene: TRBJ1-1
V gene: TRBV7-9
clone size: -
D gene: -
CDR3 DNA: TGTGCCAGCAGCTTAGTCGGAGGGAACACTGAAGCTTTCTTT
CDR3 protein: CASSLVGGNTEAFF